Shown below are 11 T cell receptor beta chains from a single sample sequenced in a study of blood T cell repertoires in COVID-19. Profiling relied on immunoSEQ multiplex PCR, and the TCRdb table lists in-frame clones only, not all of them. The table shows about 61,000 clones, with roughly 90% occurring only once. The source material was peripheral blood. The receptors derive from a human donor in a cohort sampled during active COVID-19.

This chain connects TRBV7-2 to TRBJ2-7, with 8 bases that match TRBD1. V gave up 3 bases and J gave up 5 bases; unmatched junction bases: 12. Germline V gene data show CDR1 as SGHTA and CDR2 as FQGNSA. The CDR3 length is 16 residues. In DNA form, the CDR3 reads TGTGCCAGCAGCTTTACTTCAGGACAGGGAAACCACGAGCAGTACTTC. Translated, it gives CASSFTSGQGNHEQYF. Together with reference TRBV7-2 and TRBJ2-7, the CDR3 gives the full variable domain: GAGVSQSPSNKVTEKGKDVELRCDPISGHTALYWYRQSLGQGLEFLIYFQGNSAPDKSGLPSDRFSAERTGGSVSTLTIQRTQQEDSAVYLCASSFTSGQGNHEQYFGPGTRLTVT.

This chain uses TRBV13 with TRBJ2-1; TRBD1 is a possible D gene (6 bases). This CDR3 has 13 amino acids. Germline V lookup: CDR1 PRHDT, CDR2 FYEKMQ (reference sequence). V was trimmed by 1 base and J by 9 bases, leaving 10 bases between them. In DNA form, the CDR3 reads TGTGCCAGCAGCTTAGACAGGGCTTCTGAGCAGTTCTTC. Amino acid sequence: CASSLDRASEQFF.

The gene calls are TRBV15 and TRBJ2-7; possibly TRBD1 for D (6 bases). Trimming shortened V by 3 bases and J by 1 base, and 13 bases separated the two germline ends. The germline gives CDR1 LNHNV, CDR2 YYDKDF (reference sequence). This CDR3 has 15 residues. The CDR3 DNA reads as TGTGCCACCAGCAGGGAGACAGGCCTTTCCTACGAGCAGTACTTC. Its protein is CATSRETGLSYEQYF.

The table lists this clone with a count of one. This chain joins TRBV27 and TRBJ1-1; D is undetermined. CDR3 size: 13 residues. Per germline, CDR1 MNHEY and CDR2 SMNVEV (reference sequence). Trimming stripped 2 bases from V and 5 bases from J, with 9 bases between. CDR3 residues: CASSLKGATEAFF. CDR3 sequence (DNA): TGTGCCAGCAGTTTAAAGGGAGCGACTGAAGCTTTCTTT.

The chain combines TRBV28 with TRBJ2-5, with D possibly matching TRBD2 (6 bases). The CDR3 length is 14 residues. The V and J ends lost 2 bases and 1 base respectively, with 8 bases between them. Looked up from germline, CDR1 is MDHEN and CDR2 is SYDVKM. CDR3 nucleotide sequence: TGTGCCAGCAGTTTAGTAGCGGTCCAAGAGACCCAGTACTTC. The encoded protein is CASSLVAVQETQYF.

This clone was detected a few times. The chain carries TRBV10-1 and TRBJ2-7; 13 bases line up with TRBD2. This CDR3 is built from 17 residues. Looked up from germline, CDR1 is WNHNN and CDR2 is SYGVQD (reference sequence). V was clipped by 5 bases and J by 0 bases; unmatched bases: 7. The CDR3: CASSPGLAGDLSYEQYF. The CDR3, as DNA: TGCGCCAGCAGTCCTGGACTAGCGGGAGATCTCTCCTACGAGCAGTACTTC.

This chain connects TRBV29-1 to TRBJ1-1, with TRBD1 identical over 7 bases. Trimming removed 4 bases from V and 3 bases from J; junction bases left unmatched: 8. Germline V gives CDR1 SQVTM, CDR2 ANQGSEA. This CDR3 is built from 14 residues. CDR3 DNA sequence: TGCAGCGTTGTACGGGCTCAGGGGGACACTGAAGCTTTCTTT. As protein: CSVVRAQGDTEAFF.

This clone was counted only a few times. The DNA for the CDR3 is TGTGCCAGCGATCAGGGCTTAGTTACCGGGGAGCTGTTTTTT. This encodes CASDQGLVTGELFF. The chain carries TRBV9 and TRBJ2-2; possible D gene TRBD1, 5 bases. The germline CDR1 and CDR2 sequences are SGDLS and YYNGEE. CDR3 length: 14 residues. V dropped 7 bases and J dropped 5 bases, with 15 bases sitting between them.

The chain couples TRBV7-9 to TRBJ1-6; D perhaps matches TRBD1 (5 bases). The CDR3 runs to 13 residues. Trimming removed 2 bases from V and 7 bases from J, with 6 bases in between. Germline-derived CDR1 and CDR2 are SEHNR and FQNEAQ (reference sequence). This CDR3 reads CASSLSGNSPLHF. CDR3 DNA: TGTGCCAGCAGCTTATCAGGGAATTCACCCCTCCACTTT.

This chain uses TRBV7-8 with TRBJ1-2; tentative D call: TRBD1 (5 bases). V lost 5 bases and J 3 bases, leaving 25 bases between the germline ends. Germline V gene sequence: CDR1 SGHVS, CDR2 FQNEAQ. The CDR3 sequence is 18 residues long. The CDR3 here is CASSLGRSSSPGDYGYTF. CDR3 nucleotide sequence: TGTGCCAGCAGCCTAGGCCGTAGTTCATCACCGGGGGACTATGGCTACACCTTC.

The CDR3 sequence is CASSQSLKREYGNEQFF. The CDR3 DNA sequence: TGCGCCAGCAGCCAGTCATTAAAGCGGGAGTACGGCAATGAGCAGTTCTTC. The chain is built from TRBV4-3 and TRBJ2-1, with TRBD2 matching 8 bases. Germline CDR1 LGHNA, CDR2 YSLEER. V lost 3 bases and J lost 6; bases outside the gene matches: 13. The CDR3 extends over 17 amino acids.